This paragraph covers one T cell receptor beta chain sequence. The data originate from a study of control samples from healthy donors and cancer patients. Data came from immunoSEQ multiplex PCR; TCRdb stores just in-frame clones and leaves some out. This table has 110,000 or so clones, around 87% appearing once. Trimming left V 5 bases short and J 6 bases short, with 10 bases between. The V gene's germline CDR1 is SGHTA and CDR2 FQGNSA. The CDR3 totals 12 residues. This receptor was taken from a young man in good health. The source material was blood. J is TRBJ1-2 and V is TRBV7-2, with D perhaps matching TRBD1 (6 bases). The CDR3 loop reads CASSPRTDGYTF. The CDR3 DNA reads as TGTGCCAGCAGCCCGCGGACAGATGGCTACACCTTC.